This T cell receptor beta chain was obtained from a study of beta chain features in type 1 diabetes listed by TCRdb under 2018. In the study overall: No differences in mean age, gender distribution, total cell number or subset yield were found between patients and healthy donors. Naive and central memory subsets were obtained from all 30 or so donors, but regulatory and stem cell-like memory subsets were isolated from only 8 patients and roughly 8 healthy donors. A total of 85 million to 140 million sorted cells were examined across all samples, and a strong correlation was observed between cell number per subset and RNA yield. The study compared TCRB repertoires of sorted circulating CD4+ T cell subsets between recently diagnosed type 1 diabetes patients and matched healthy donors. What the study reported, not specific to this receptor: Only small numbers of individuals were included in the HLA sub-analyses, which left unresolved whether HLA type had any influence on TCRB rearrangement. Because cDNA was sequenced instead of genomic DNA, activated cells with high expression could be over-represented, although the groups did not differ in activation or CD3 levels. Shorter templates might have been favored by PCR, but patient and control samples were amplified and corrected together, so both groups would have been affected equally by any skew. Naive, central memory and regulatory TCRB repertoires appeared to be more similar among patients than among healthy donors. In all four CD4+ subsets, TCRB CDR3 length was moderately but significantly shorter in type 1 diabetes patients. Patients with type 1 diabetes made fewer insertions and deleted more nucleotides at VDJ recombination sites, implying thymic rearrangement abnormalities.

From each donor, a single peripheral blood sample of 100 to 150 mL on average was drawn into heparinised tubes. A BD FACSAria II was used to sort naive, central memory, regulatory and stem cell-like memory CD4+ T cells with a panel that included CD45RO, CCR7, CD25, CD127, CD95 and CD27. A purity above 98% was achieved for all sorted populations. PBMCs were separated immediately by Lymphoprep density gradient centrifugation and were stained directly, without being cultured. So that batch effects would be minimized, each experiment stained and sorted samples in pairs, pairing one healthy donor with one patient. Turning to this clone: This receptor's antigen is unknown. Within one base of it there is no much larger clone, and no base qualities were kept.

Counted from cysteine to phenylalanine, this CDR3 has 13 amino acids. The kept DNA is CDR3 alone, 39 bases in frame from the first base. After removal of 6 bases from V and 8 bases from J, the junction retains 6 bases not matched to a gene. The germline V gene yields MNHEY for CDR1 and SVGAGI for CDR2. All of the isolated RNA was reverse transcribed with the High Capacity cDNA Reverse Transcription Kit, so expressed TCRB transcripts were sequenced. Naive, central memory and regulatory T cell samples underwent deep immunoSEQ sequencing, averaging roughly 3.5 million total reads per sample. After sorted cells were lysed in RLT buffer, RNA was extracted with DNase-treated RNeasy Micro or Mini kits, with the choice depending on cell number. To prevent cross-contamination, each cell subset was processed individually, whereas patient and healthy donor samples were processed jointly. The immunoSEQ multiplex PCR was used to amplify TCRB sequences from cDNA, yielding 87-bp fragments that span the CDR3 region. The amplicons were sequenced using the Illumina HiSeq platform. The paper's data handling went like this. PCR bias was computationally corrected using synthetic template baselines, reads within Hamming distance 2 were collapsed, and singletons that could not be merged were discarded. Reads were aligned against IMGT to assign V, D and J genes, CDR3 length and insertions or deletions at six rearrangement sites. Within each subset, clonotype counts were normalized to sorted cell number, and only after that were true diversity and Gini coefficients computed with the tcR R package. Repertoire sharing was quantified using the overlap coefficient calculated on TCRB nucleotide sequences. As a proxy for the pre-selection repertoire, out-of-frame TCRB sequences from naive cells were analyzed. Drawn from immuneACCESS, this table holds only the in-frame rearrangements with V and J called that TCRdb kept. Clones are partly lost; checked studies trace under half to an unresolved V gene and leave the rest unexplained. That table gives V, J and clone size, and the DNA gave D and trimming. The sample profile shows 200,000 to 300,000 clones; about 20% of them were found once. In total, the top ten clones hold 0.028% of the sample.

The V and J genes are TRBV6-5 and TRBJ2-2, with 7 middle bases fitting TRBD1. Sequenced: naive CD4+ T cells from blood. Explained via the paper, the cell subset or site label denotes: true naive CD4+ T cells. The sequence derives from a woman between 40 and 55 years old with type 1 diabetes. The nucleotide sequence reads TGTGCCAGCAGCACCCGACAGGGAGGGGAGCTGTTTTTT. This is translated as CASSTRQGGELFF.